The sequence of this T cell receptor beta chain was determined in a study of blood T cell repertoires in COVID-19. Study overall: From the United States, Italy and Spain came samples of acute and convalescent COVID-19.

Authors' processing steps: Nucleated cell counts were estimated from reference gene primer amplification. Sequencing was performed with immunoSEQ multiplex PCR; in TCRdb, only in-frame clones are kept and a portion is missing. The V and J calls and the clone size are those of that table, but D and trimming were determined from the DNA. The repertoire includes approximately 280,000 clones, 87% of them detected once, and about 6% sits in the top ten. In Cohort 3, a recovered donor had either two negative PCRs, clearance, or symptom resolution. The CDR3 contains 13 residues. Germline V gene lookup returns CDR1 SGDLS and CDR2 YYNGEE. Trimming stripped 2 bases from V and 1 base from J, with 6 bases between.

The chain links TRBV9 to TRBJ1-1, with D unresolved. The sequence was collected from a woman aged 40 to 55 who had recovered from COVID-19. The material sequenced was PBMCs or T cells enriched from blood (not recorded which). The CDR3 DNA reads TGTGCCAGCAGCGTTTCCTCGAACACTGAAGCTTTCTTT. This codes for CASSVSSNTEAFF.